This paragraph covers one TCR beta chain sequence. In the original processing: Amplifying reference gene primers gave estimates of nucleated cell counts. The repertoire was sequenced with immunoSEQ multiplex PCR; TCRdb's copy has only in-frame clones and lacks some. V and J calls and clone size are those listed in that table; D and trimming were worked out from the DNA. The sample lists about 30,000 clones; about 82% were seen once. The source of the sample is a study of blood T cell repertoires in COVID-19. For the study at large: The United States, Italy and Spain provided the acute and convalescent COVID-19 samples. T cells, B-cell-depleted T cells, or PBMCs supplied cDNA or gDNA.

The sample consisted of peripheral blood. This TCR derives from a man aged 55-75 years with active COVID-19.

The CDR3 nucleotides read TGTGCCAGCAGCCCTACTCTGACTAGCGGCTACAATGAGCAGTTCTTC. It yields the protein CASSPTLTSGYNEQFF. This chain joins TRBV5-4 and TRBJ2-1; 9 bases are shared with TRBD2. The CDR3 length is 16 residues. Looked up from germline, CDR1 is SGHNT and CDR2 is YYREEE (reference sequence). The ends lost 4 bases at V and 3 bases at J; junction bases unmatched: 8.